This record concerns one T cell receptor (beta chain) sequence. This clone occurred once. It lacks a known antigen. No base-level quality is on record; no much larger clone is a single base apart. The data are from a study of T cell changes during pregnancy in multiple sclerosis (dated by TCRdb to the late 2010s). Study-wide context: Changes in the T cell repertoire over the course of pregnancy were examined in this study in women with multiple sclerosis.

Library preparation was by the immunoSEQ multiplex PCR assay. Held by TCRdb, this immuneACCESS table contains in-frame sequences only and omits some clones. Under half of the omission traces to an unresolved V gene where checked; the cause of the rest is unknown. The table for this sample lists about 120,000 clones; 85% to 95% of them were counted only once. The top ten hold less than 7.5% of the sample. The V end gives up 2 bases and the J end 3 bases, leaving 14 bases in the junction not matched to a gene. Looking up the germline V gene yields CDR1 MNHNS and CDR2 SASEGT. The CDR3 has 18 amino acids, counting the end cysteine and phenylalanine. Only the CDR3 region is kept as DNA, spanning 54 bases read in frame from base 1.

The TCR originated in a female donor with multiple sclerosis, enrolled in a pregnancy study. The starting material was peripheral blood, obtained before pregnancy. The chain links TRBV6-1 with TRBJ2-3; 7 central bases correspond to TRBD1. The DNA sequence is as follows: TGTGCCAGCAGTGAACTGGGTAACAGGGGAGCTAGGACAGATACGCAGTATTTT. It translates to CASSELGNRGARTDTQYF.